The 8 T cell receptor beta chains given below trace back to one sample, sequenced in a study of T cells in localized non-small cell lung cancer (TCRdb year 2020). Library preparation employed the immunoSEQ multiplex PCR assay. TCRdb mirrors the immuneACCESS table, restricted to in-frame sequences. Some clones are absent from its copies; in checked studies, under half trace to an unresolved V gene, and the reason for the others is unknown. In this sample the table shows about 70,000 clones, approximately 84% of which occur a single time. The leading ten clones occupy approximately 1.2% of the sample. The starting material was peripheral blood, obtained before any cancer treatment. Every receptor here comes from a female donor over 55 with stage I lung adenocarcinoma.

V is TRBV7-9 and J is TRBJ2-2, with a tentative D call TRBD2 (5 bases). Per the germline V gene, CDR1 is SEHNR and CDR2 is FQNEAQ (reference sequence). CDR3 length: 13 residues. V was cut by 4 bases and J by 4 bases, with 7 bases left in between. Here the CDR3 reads CASSSGITGELFF. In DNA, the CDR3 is TGTGCCAGCAGCTCCGGGATCACCGGGGAGCTGTTTTTT.

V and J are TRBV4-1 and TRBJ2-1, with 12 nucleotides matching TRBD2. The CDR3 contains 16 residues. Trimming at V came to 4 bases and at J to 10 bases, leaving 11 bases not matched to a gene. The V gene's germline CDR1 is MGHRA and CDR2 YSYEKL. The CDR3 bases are TGCGCCAGCAGCCCCGGACTAGCGGGGAGGATAGGGGAGCAGTTCTTC. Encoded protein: CASSPGLAGRIGEQFF.

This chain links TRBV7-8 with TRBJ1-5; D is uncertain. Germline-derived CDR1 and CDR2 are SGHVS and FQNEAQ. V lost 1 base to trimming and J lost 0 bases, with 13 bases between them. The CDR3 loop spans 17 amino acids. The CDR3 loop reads CASSLVGGPYSNQPQHF. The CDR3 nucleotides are TGTGCCAGCAGCTTAGTGGGAGGGCCCTATAGCAATCAGCCCCAGCATTTT.

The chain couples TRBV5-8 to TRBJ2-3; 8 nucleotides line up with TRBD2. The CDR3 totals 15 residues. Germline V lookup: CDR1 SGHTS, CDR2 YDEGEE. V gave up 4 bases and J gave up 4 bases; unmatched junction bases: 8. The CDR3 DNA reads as TGTGCCAGCAGCGCCGGGACTAGTGAGGCAGATACGCAGTATTTT. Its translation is CASSAGTSEADTQYF. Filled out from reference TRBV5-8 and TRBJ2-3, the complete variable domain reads EAGVTQSPTHLIKTRGQQATLRCSPISGHTSVYWYQQALGLGLQFLLWYDEGEERNRGNFPPRFSGRQFPNYSSELNVNALELEDSALYLCASSAGTSEADTQYFGPGTRLTVL.

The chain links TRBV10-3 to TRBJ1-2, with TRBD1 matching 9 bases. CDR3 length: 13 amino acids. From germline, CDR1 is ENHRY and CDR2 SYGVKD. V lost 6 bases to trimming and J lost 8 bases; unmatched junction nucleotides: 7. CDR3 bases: TGTGCCATCAGAACCGGGACAGGGAACGGCTACACCTTC. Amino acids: CAIRTGTGNGYTF.

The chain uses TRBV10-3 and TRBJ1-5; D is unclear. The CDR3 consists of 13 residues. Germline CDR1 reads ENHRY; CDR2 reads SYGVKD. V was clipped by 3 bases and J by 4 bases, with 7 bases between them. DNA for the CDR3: TGTGCCATCAGTGATGACGGGAATCAGCCCCAGCATTTT. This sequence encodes CAISDDGNQPQHF.

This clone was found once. In nucleotides, the CDR3 is TGTGCCAGCAGTGCTCCGGGACAGGGCGGGCAGAAAGCTTTCTTT. Encoded protein: CASSAPGQGGQKAFF. This sequence joins TRBV6-1 and TRBJ1-1, with TRBD1 matching over 9 bases. The ends lost 4 bases at V and 9 bases at J; junction bases unmatched: 12. Germline V lookup: CDR1 MNHNS, CDR2 SASEGT. The CDR3 has 15 residues.

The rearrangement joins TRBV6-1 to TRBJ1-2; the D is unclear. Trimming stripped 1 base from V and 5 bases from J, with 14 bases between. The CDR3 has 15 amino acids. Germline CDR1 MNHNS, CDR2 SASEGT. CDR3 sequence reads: CASSEGLGSRYGYTF. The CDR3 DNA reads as TGTGCCAGCAGTGAAGGGTTGGGGTCTCGGTATGGCTACACCTTC.